This is a list of T cell receptor beta chains from one sample in a study of CD8 T cells in Susac syndrome. One entry per CDR3 protein results from TCRdb running MiXCR on the immunoSEQ multiplex PCR reads. The data contain approximately 120,000 distinct CDR3 sequences, 85% to 95% of them seen just once; the ten biggest clones take up roughly 0.3%. The sequencing sample was made of CD8+ T cells from PBMCs. These receptors were taken from a human donor with multiple sclerosis. Both conserved end residues are part of each CDR3. Fields, in order: clone size, J gene, D gene, V gene, CDR3 DNA, CDR3 protein. A D gene is named only where the DNA matches it firmly. Clone size is shown for a subset of rows, as once, few, many or a class of expanded clone.

>-|TRBJ2-2|-|TRBV5-6
TGTGCCAGCAGCGCGGACTTTCTCGGGGAGCTGTTTTTT
CASSADFLGELFF
>-|TRBJ1-1|-|TRBV5-6
TGTGCCAGCAGCTTGACGACGGGGAATGAGAACACTGAAGCTTTCTTT
CASSLTTGNENTEAFF
>-|TRBJ2-3|-|TRBV28
TGTGCCAGCAGGGCAGAACCCGGAACCACAGATACGCAGTATTTT
CASRAEPGTTDTQYF
>-|TRBJ2-1|-|TRBV7-9
TGTGCCAGCAGCTTGCCCCATGAGCAGTTCTTC
CASSLPHEQFF
>-|TRBJ2-3|TRBD2|TRBV5-6
TGTGCCAGCAGCTTGGAGCTAGCGGCCACAGATACGCAGTATTTT
CASSLELAATDTQYF
>-|TRBJ2-3|TRBD2|TRBV28
TGTGCCAGCAGGGGGGTGCTAGCGGGAATTAAAGATACGCAGTATTTT
CASRGVLAGIKDTQYF
>-|TRBJ1-1|-|TRBV4-1
TGCGCCAGCAATAGGGGAGGTGAAGCTTTCTTT
CASNRGGEAFF
>-|TRBJ2-4|-|TRBV5-1
TGCGCCAGCAGCTTACAGGGCCGTCGGGCGGCAGCCAAAAACATTCAGTACTTC
CASSLQGRRAAAKNIQYF
>-|TRBJ2-7|TRBD1|TRBV9
TGTGCCAGCAGCTCAGAGCTCGGACAGGGTTTGCATGAGCAGTACTTC
CASSSELGQGLHEQYF
>-|TRBJ1-4|-|TRBV19
TGTGCCAGTAGGACGGGACCTGAAAAACTGTTTTTT
CASRTGPEKLFF
>-|TRBJ2-7|-|TRBV12-3/TRBV12-4
TGTGCCAGCAGCCGCGACTTGGAGCAGTACTTC
CASSRDLEQYF
>-|TRBJ1-1|TRBD1|TRBV3-1
TGTGCCAGCAGCCAAGTCCGGAGGACAGGGTGGGGGATCGAAGCTTTCTTT
CASSQVRRTGWGIEAFF
>-|TRBJ2-4|TRBD2|TRBV29-1
TGCAGCGTTCTTCTAGCGGTTCTAGCCAAAAACATTCAGTACTTC
CSVLLAVLAKNIQYF
>-|TRBJ1-2|-|TRBV13
TGTGCCAGCAGAAGTAGGAATAACTATGGCTACACCTTC
CASRSRNNYGYTF
>-|TRBJ1-4|TRBD1|TRBV28
TGTGCCAGCAGTTACCACATCTCTTGGGACAGCAGGACAACTAATGAAAAACTGTTTTTT
CASSYHISWDSRTTNEKLFF
>-|TRBJ2-4|-|TRBV18
TGTGCCAGCTCACGCGGGCCTCCACAATGGGTGGACATTCAGTACTTC
CASSRGPPQWVDIQYF
>-|TRBJ1-6|TRBD1|TRBV9
TGTGCCAGCCATCCGGGACAGTGGCTGGATAATTCACCCCTCCACTTT
CASHPGQWLDNSPLHF
>-|TRBJ1-4|-|TRBV5-1
TGCGCCAGCAGCTTGCAGGGAGTATTTGATGAAAAACTGTTTTTT
CASSLQGVFDEKLFF
>once|TRBJ2-1|-|TRBV12-3/TRBV12-4
TGTGCCAGCAGCCCACCCCGGGGCGGGGCCTACAATGAGCAGTTCTTC
CASSPPRGGAYNEQFF
>-|TRBJ2-7|TRBD1|TRBV5-6
TGTGCCAGCAGCTGGAGGGACAGGGGGATCTACGAGCAGTACTTC
CASSWRDRGIYEQYF
>-|TRBJ1-5|-|TRBV27
TGTGCCAGCAGCACAGGGACGGGGCAGCCCCAGCATTTT
CASSTGTGQPQHF
>-|TRBJ2-5|TRBD2|TRBV4-1
TGCGCCAGCAGCCAAGATCGGGGAGCGGGGCCAGGGGAGACCCAGTACTTC
CASSQDRGAGPGETQYF
>-|TRBJ2-2|TRBD1|TRBV7-9
TGTGCCAGCAGCCCGACAGGGGAGAACACCGGGGAGCTGTTTTTT
CASSPTGENTGELFF
>-|TRBJ2-1|-|TRBV9
TGTGCCAGCAGCAAACGGGACTCCGCCTGGGACAATGAGCAGTTCTTC
CASSKRDSAWDNEQFF
>-|TRBJ2-7|-|TRBV6-1
TGTGCCAGCAGTGAATTTTTGGAGTCAGGCGAGCAGTACTTC
CASSEFLESGEQYF
>-|TRBJ2-7|TRBD1|TRBV27
TGTGCCAGCAGTTTGGGCAGGGGGTACGAGCAGTACTTC
CASSLGRGYEQYF
>-|TRBJ1-1|TRBD1|TRBV18
TGTGCCAGCTCCCCCGGACAGGGCGGGAACACTGAAGCTTTCTTT
CASSPGQGGNTEAFF
>-|TRBJ2-5|TRBD2|TRBV27
TGTGCCAGCAGTTTCGGCGGGGGGGATGAGCAGACCCAGTACTTC
CASSFGGGDEQTQYF
>-|TRBJ1-4|-|TRBV12-3/TRBV12-4
TGTGCCAGCAGGAAACAGGGTGGGAATGAAAAACTGTTTTTT
CASRKQGGNEKLFF
>-|TRBJ2-1|TRBD2|TRBV7-2
TGTGCCATCCCGATTGGGACTACCAACAATGAGCAGTTCTTC
CAIPIGTTNNEQFF
>-|TRBJ2-6|TRBD2|TRBV4-1
TGCGCCAGCAGCAAAGCGGGGGCTGGGGCCAACGTCCTGACTTTC
CASSKAGAGANVLTF
>once|TRBJ2-7|-|TRBV9
TGTGCCAGCAGCGGCGGCGCCGTAACCTACGAGCAGTACTTC
CASSGGAVTYEQYF
>-|TRBJ2-3|TRBD1|TRBV5-6
TGTGCCAGCAGCTTGTTCCGGACAGGGGAAACAGATACGCAGTATTTT
CASSLFRTGETDTQYF
>-|TRBJ2-1|-|TRBV10-3
TGTGCCATCAGTGAGTCGGCGGGTAGCTCCTACAATGAGCAGTTCTTC
CAISESAGSSYNEQFF
>once|TRBJ1-6|-|TRBV7-9
TGTGCCAGCAGCTTCGGACAGCGGCCTTCACCCCTCCACTTT
CASSFGQRPSPLHF
>-|TRBJ1-1|-|TRBV7-9
TGTGCCAGCAGCTTAGGCAGGGGTCTCACTGAAGCTTTCTTT
CASSLGRGLTEAFF
>-|TRBJ2-1|TRBD2|TRBV20-1
TGCAGTGCTAGGGACATAGCGGGGGGCCTTAATGAGCAGTTCTTC
CSARDIAGGLNEQFF
>once|TRBJ2-2|TRBD1|TRBV7-9
TGTGCCAGCAGCTTACAACAGGGGGCCGCCGGGGAGCTGTTTTTT
CASSLQQGAAGELFF
>-|TRBJ1-3|-|TRBV13
TGTGCCAGCAGTGACTACTCTGGAAACACCATATATTTT
CASSDYSGNTIYF
>few|TRBJ2-1|-|TRBV6-5
TGTGCCAGCAGTTACGGCAGACACAATGAGCAGTTCTTC
CASSYGRHNEQFF
>-|TRBJ2-3|TRBD2|TRBV20-1
TGCAGTGCAACCCTAGCGGGCCGCACAGATACGCAGTATTTT
CSATLAGRTDTQYF
>-|TRBJ1-1|-|TRBV19
TGTGCCAGTAGTATCGGTATGAACACTGAAGCTTTCTTT
CASSIGMNTEAFF
>-|TRBJ2-2|-|TRBV12-3/TRBV12-4
TGTGCCAGCAGTTCGGGACGGAAAATTAACACCGGGGAGCTGTTTTTT
CASSSGRKINTGELFF
>-|TRBJ2-6|-|TRBV29-1
TGCAGCGTTGACGTCTACAGCTCTGGGGCCAACGTCCTGACTTTC
CSVDVYSSGANVLTF
>-|TRBJ2-1|-|TRBV2
TGTGCCAGCAGTGAAGCGCGGGGGCCCTACAATGAGCAGTTCTTC
CASSEARGPYNEQFF
>-|TRBJ1-1|-|TRBV19
TGTGCCAGTCGCAGGGCGGCGAACACTGAAGCTTTCTTT
CASRRAANTEAFF
>few|TRBJ2-2|-|TRBV12-3/TRBV12-4
TGTGCCAGCAGTTTAGGAGACCAGAACACCGGGGAGCTGTTTTTT
CASSLGDQNTGELFF
>-|TRBJ2-6|-|TRBV7-9
TGTGCCAGCAGCTTAGCCCTTGGGACGGGGGCCAACGTCCTGACTTTC
CASSLALGTGANVLTF
>-|TRBJ2-5|-|TRBV24-1
TGTGCCACCAGTGATACCAGAGCTGCCCAAGAGACCCAGTACTTC
CATSDTRAAQETQYF
>-|TRBJ2-1|TRBD1|TRBV5-1
TGCGCCAGCAGCTGGCCGGGACAGCACAATCAAAGCTCCTACAATGAGCAGTTCTTC
CASSWPGQHNQSSYNEQFF
>-|TRBJ2-1|TRBD2|TRBV27
TGTGCCAGCAAGGTAGCGGGGGGGCCCGGTGAGCAGTTCTTC
CASKVAGGPGEQFF
>-|TRBJ1-2|-|TRBV29-1
TGCAGCGTACGGACAGACTATGGCTACACCTTC
CSVRTDYGYTF
>-|TRBJ2-7|-|TRBV27
TGTGCCAGCAGTTTGTTCTACGGGGGTCAGTACGAGCAGTACTTC
CASSLFYGGQYEQYF
>-|TRBJ1-6|TRBD1|TRBV29-1
TGCAGCGCCCGGACAGGGAATTCACCCCTCCACTTT
CSARTGNSPLHF